This T cell receptor (beta chain) comes out of a study of blood T cell repertoires in COVID-19 (dated by TCRdb to about 2020). In terms of the full investigation: Samples from collaborators originated in the United States, Italy and Spain and spanned both the acute and convalescent phases of COVID-19. The material from the prospective study consisted of cDNA or gDNA derived from T cells, B-cell-depleted T cells, or PBMCs. The dataset comprised deeply sampled blood TCRbeta repertoires from subjects exposed to, actively infected with, or recovered from COVID-19. A freely available public database, intended as a resource for researchers studying the immune response to SARS-CoV-2, is where the repertoires were released. Samples were obtained from the ongoing ImmuneRACE study (first 160 participants) and from 1,254 subjects provided by 6 global collaborators. A de-identified subject ID, COVID-19 status, age in years and sex were almost always included in the sample metadata. Where available, HLA class I and class II types were taken from metadata supplied by the sample provider and were not determined by assay-based typing. Overall results and qualifications from the work: The quantity of clinical and demographic metadata differed by source and by participant and was supplied without curation.

Germline trimming amounts to 4 bases on V and 4 bases on J, with 6 as the count of junction bases outside the gene matches. The germline V gene supplies CDR1 SGHRS and CDR2 YFSETQ. The CDR3 measures 14 amino acids from cysteine to phenylalanine. Solely the CDR3 DNA is kept, with 42 bases framed from the first base. This clone was detected once. The antigen this receptor binds is unknown. No base-level quality is on record; no much larger clone is a single base apart. Different DNA sequences within this sample yield the same CDR3. TCRbeta CDR3 regions were amplified from genomic DNA by means of the immunoSEQ Assay, a bias-controlled multiplex PCR. The source study handled its data this way. The number of nucleated cells in each sample was estimated from the amplification of reference gene primers within the assay. To quantify the absolute abundance of each unique TCRbeta CDR3 rearrangement, sequence reads were collapsed and filtered. For each sample, productive Simpson clonality was calculated as the square root of Simpson's diversity index over productive rearrangements. What TCRdb holds here is the immuneACCESS table cut down to in-frame rearrangements. Part of the clones is not present; checked against another copy, under half of the missing clones reflect an unresolved V gene, and the others are unexplained. V, J and clone size were drawn from that table, and D and trimming were deduced from the DNA. Across this sample there are approximately 89,000 clones, with around 81% seen only once. About an eighth of the sample goes to the ten largest clones.

Whole blood was collected in K2EDTA tubes by collaborating institutions according to the institutions' own protocols. For TCRbeta analysis, collaborators shipped samples as frozen whole blood, isolated PBMCs, or DNA extracted from either of those sample types. The TCR comes from a woman aged 65 to 85 with active or convalescent COVID-19. The sample consisted of peripheral blood. The chain was built from TRBV5-1 and TRBJ2-7, with TRBD1 identical over 9 junction bases. CDR3 loop: CASSPGQGSYEQYF. The nucleotide sequence is TGCGCCAGCAGCCCTGGACAGGGGTCGTACGAGCAGTACTTC.